The next 11 T cell receptor beta chains were all read from a single sample in a study of glioma-infiltrating T cells after dendritic cell vaccination. The time point: after dendritic cell vaccination, including at tumor progression/relapse. The data were produced by immunoSEQ multiplex PCR, yet TCRdb's version contains in-frame clones alone and is incomplete. Among roughly 60,000 clones listed, roughly 86% were seen once. Sequenced here: blood, sampled after dendritic cell vaccination. The source of these receptors is a human donor with glioblastoma.

The gene calls are TRBV30 and TRBJ2-5, with a weak D call TRBD2 (5 bases). In germline, CDR1 is GTSNPN, CDR2 SVGIG (reference sequence). Trimming took off 0 bases at V and 4 bases at J, with 12 bases between the two ends. CDR3 length: 14 amino acids. The CDR3 loop reads CAWSVEEGLETQYF. The CDR3, as DNA: TGTGCCTGGAGTGTCGAAGAGGGCCTAGAGACCCAGTACTTC. The entire variable domain, with the rest obtained from reference TRBV30 and TRBJ2-5, is as follows: SQTIHQWPATLVQPVGSPLSLECTVEGTSNPNLYWYRQAAGRGLQLLFYSVGIGQISSEVPQNLSASRPQDRQFILSSKKLLLSDSGFYLCAWSVEEGLETQYFGPGTRLLVL.

The V gene is TRBV6-1, the J gene TRBJ2-7, with a weak D call TRBD1 (6 bases). This CDR3 contains 15 residues. CDR1 is MNHNS, CDR2 SASEGT, per germline. V lost 1 base and J 0 bases, leaving 10 bases between the germline ends. This CDR3 reads CASSEVQGSSYEQYF. The CDR3 DNA is TGTGCCAGCAGTGAAGTTCAGGGGAGCTCCTACGAGCAGTACTTC.

J is TRBJ2-2 and V is TRBV6-1; TRBD1 might be the D (6 bases). CDR3 size: 13 residues. Between the trimmed V and J ends, which lost 2 bases and 6 bases, there was a span of 7 bases. The V gene's germline CDR1 is MNHNS and CDR2 SASEGT. CDR3 in amino acids: CASSESGAGELFF. CDR3 nucleotide sequence: TGTGCCAGCAGTGAATCAGGGGCCGGGGAGCTGTTTTTT.

J is TRBJ1-2 and V is TRBV7-2, with D maybe TRBD1 (6 bases). The germline gives CDR1 SGHTA, CDR2 FQGNSA. The CDR3 runs 18 residues. Trimming cost V 5 bases and J 3 bases, with 25 bases left between them. The CDR3 protein is CASSNDQGSRRPYYGYTF. Here the CDR3 DNA reads TGTGCCAGCAGCAATGACCAGGGGAGCAGGAGACCGTACTATGGCTACACCTTC.

This chain links TRBV11-2 with TRBJ2-7; perhaps TRBD1 as D (5 bases). V gave up 5 bases and J gave up 3 bases, with 14 bases separating them. Germline V CDR1 and CDR2: SGHAT, FQNNGV. CDR3 length: 14 amino acids. DNA of the CDR3: TGTGCCAGCAGCCAGACAGCCTTTGACTACGAGCAGTACTTC. Translated: CASSQTAFDYEQYF.

The genes are TRBV14 and TRBJ2-5; TRBD1 matches 9 bases. Germline V lookup: CDR1 SGHDN, CDR2 FVKESK. The CDR3 loop spans 16 amino acids. V dropped 0 bases and J dropped 5; count of bases not matched to a gene: 7. Here the CDR3 reads CASSQDLGTGHETQYF. CDR3 coding DNA: TGTGCCAGCAGCCAAGATCTAGGGACAGGGCATGAGACCCAGTACTTC. Using reference TRBV14 and TRBJ2-5 for the parts outside the CDR3, the full variable domain is EAGVTQFPSHSVIEKGQTVTLRCDPISGHDNLYWYRRVMGKEIKFLLHFVKESKQDESGMPNNRFLAERTGGTYSTLKVQPAELEDSGVYFCASSQDLGTGHETQYFGPGTRLLVL.

V usage is TRBV27 and J usage is TRBJ2-4; 9 positions agree with TRBD1. Germline CDR1 reads MNHEY; CDR2 reads SMNVEV (reference sequence). V lost 4 bases and J lost 6; bases outside the gene matches: 4. The CDR3 has 14 residues. As DNA, the CDR3 is TGTGCCAGCAGTTACCTGGGACAGGGAAACATTCAGTACTTC. Amino acid sequence: CASSYLGQGNIQYF.

The chain recombines TRBV5-4 with TRBJ2-1; TRBD2 matches 13 bases. Germline lookup yields CDR1 SGHNT and CDR2 YYREEE (reference sequence). This CDR3 region has 18 residues. V lost 1 base, J lost 9 bases, and 13 bases stayed unmatched. The CDR3: CASSLTSGRAQSPVEQFF. CDR3 nucleotides: TGTGCCAGCAGCTTGACTAGCGGGAGGGCCCAATCTCCCGTTGAGCAGTTCTTC.

The rearrangement links TRBV6-6 to TRBJ1-1, with D maybe TRBD1 (6 bases). Trimming cost V 6 bases and J 1 base, with 18 bases left between them. The CDR3 runs 16 residues. Germline V gives CDR1 MNHNY, CDR2 SVGAGI (reference sequence). Written as DNA, the CDR3 is TGTGCCAGCAGAGACTGGGGGGGCGAAGGGAACACTGAAGCTTTCTTT. It codes for CASRDWGGEGNTEAFF.

This rearrangement joins TRBV7-2 to TRBJ1-1; 12 bases map to TRBD1. The germline V gene encodes CDR1 SGHTA and CDR2 FQGNSA. The CDR3 loop spans 15 amino acids. The V and J ends lost 5 bases and 5 bases, in that order; junction bases with no gene match: 6. CDR3 nucleotide sequence: TGTGCCAGCAGCAGGGACAGGGGGCTGGGGACTGAAGCTTTCTTT. Protein product: CASSRDRGLGTEAFF.

The chain is built from TRBV7-9 and TRBJ2-1, with 12 bases matching TRBD2. Germline CDR1 is SEHNR and CDR2 is FQNEAQ (reference sequence). The CDR3 length is 16 residues. Germline trimming cut 6 bases from V and 6 bases from J; bases unmatched to any gene: 9. CDR3 amino acids: CASSPLTSGSGNEQFF. CDR3 sequence (DNA): TGTGCCAGCAGTCCACTGACTAGCGGGAGTGGCAATGAGCAGTTCTTC.